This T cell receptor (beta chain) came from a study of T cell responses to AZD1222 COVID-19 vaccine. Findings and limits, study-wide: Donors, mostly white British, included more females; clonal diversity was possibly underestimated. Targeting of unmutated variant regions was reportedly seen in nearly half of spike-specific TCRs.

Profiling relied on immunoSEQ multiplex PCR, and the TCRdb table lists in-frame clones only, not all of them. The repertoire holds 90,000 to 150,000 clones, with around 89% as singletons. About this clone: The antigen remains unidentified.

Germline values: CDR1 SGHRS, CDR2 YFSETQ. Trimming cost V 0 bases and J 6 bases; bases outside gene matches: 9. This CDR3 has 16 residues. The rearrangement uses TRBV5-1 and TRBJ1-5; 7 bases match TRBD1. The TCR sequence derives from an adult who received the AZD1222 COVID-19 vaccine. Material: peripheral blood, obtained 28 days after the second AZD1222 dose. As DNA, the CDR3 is TGCGCCAGCAGCTTGGGTGACAGGGTCGATAGTCAGCCCCAGCATTTT. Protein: CASSLGDRVDSQPQHF.